Following are 12 T cell receptor beta chains from one sample sequenced in a study of blood T cell repertoires in COVID-19. The assay was immunoSEQ multiplex PCR, and TCRdb's table has in-frame clones only and misses some. The sample has about 220,000 clones, approximately 86% seen once. The source material was PBMCs or T cells enriched from blood (not recorded which). The receptors shown here come from a woman in her thirties with acute COVID-19.

The chain links TRBV3-1 (or the pseudogene TRBV3-2) to TRBJ1-1; D is uncertain. The germline gives CDR1 LGHDT, CDR2 YNNKEL (reference sequence). V shed 4 bases and J shed 9 bases, with 12 bases lying between them. The CDR3 extends over 12 amino acids. The CDR3 DNA follows: TGTGCCAGCAGCCCCTCGGGGAAGAAAGCTTTCTTT. Translated, it gives CASSPSGKKAFF.

This sequence joins TRBV11-2 and TRBJ1-4; D is unresolved. Per germline, CDR1 SGHAT and CDR2 FQNNGV. The CDR3 sequence is 15 residues long. The germline V and J ends were trimmed by 5 bases and 8 bases, with 18 bases remaining between them. CDR3 DNA sequence: TGTGCCAGCAGCCCCCAAGTGGCAGGCATAGAAAAACTGTTTTTT. This encodes CASSPQVAGIEKLFF.

The V gene is TRBV4-1, the J gene TRBJ2-3; TRBD2 matches at 10 bases. The CDR3 sequence is 15 residues long. V lost 0 bases to trimming and J lost 7 bases; unmatched junction nucleotides: 4. Germline V gene data show CDR1 as MGHRA and CDR2 as YSYEKL. The CDR3 sequence: CASSQDSSGGNTQYF. CDR3 nucleotide sequence: TGCGCCAGCAGCCAAGATTCTAGCGGGGGAAATACGCAGTATTTT.

V usage is TRBV5-1 and J usage is TRBJ1-5, with 10 bases that match TRBD1. There are 14 residues in the CDR3. Germline lookup yields CDR1 SGHRS and CDR2 YFSETQ. V shed 4 bases, J shed 7 bases, and the junction held 5 bases outside the gene matches. The CDR3 is CASSPGTGDQPQHF. The DNA for the CDR3 is TGCGCCAGCAGCCCAGGGACAGGGGACCAGCCCCAGCATTTT.

This clone has just one count. The rearrangement uses TRBV7-6 and TRBJ2-2; D gene uncertain. The germline gives CDR1 SGHVS, CDR2 FNYEAQ. V was clipped by 1 base and J by 0 bases, with 9 bases between them. The CDR3 totals 16 residues. CDR3 nucleotide sequence: TGTGCCAGCAGCTTAGATGAACAGCCGAACACCGGGGAGCTGTTTTTT. Protein: CASSLDEQPNTGELFF.

The genes are TRBV30 and TRBJ1-2, with 8 positions matching TRBD1. Germline V lookup: CDR1 GTSNPN, CDR2 SVGIG (reference sequence). J gave up 8 bases and V 2 bases, and 7 bases lay outside the gene matches. This CDR3 contains 13 residues. The CDR3 spells CAWSHTGGGGYTF. Here the CDR3 DNA reads TGTGCCTGGAGTCATACAGGGGGAGGGGGCTACACCTTC.

The chain combines TRBV5-1 with TRBJ1-1; D may be TRBD1 (6 bases). The CDR3 runs to 15 residues. CDR1 is SGHRS, CDR2 YFSETQ, per germline. V was cut by 4 bases and J by 2 bases, with 15 bases left in between. CDR3 coding DNA: TGCGCCAGCAGCCCGGACAGTATTACTAACACTGAAGCTTTCTTT. Translation gives CASSPDSITNTEAFF.

The chain has TRBV27 and TRBJ2-3; TRBD2 might be the D (6 bases). Germline loops: CDR1 MNHEY, CDR2 SMNVEV (reference sequence). The length of the CDR3 is 14 residues. The V end lost 6 bases, the J end lost 5 bases, and 15 bases lay between the germline ends. The CDR3 is CASRKGTGGDTQYF. In nucleotides, the CDR3 is TGTGCCAGCAGGAAGGGGACTGGGGGAGATACGCAGTATTTT.

The chain combines TRBV7-6 with TRBJ2-7, with a tentative D call TRBD2 (5 bases). CDR1 is SGHVS, CDR2 FNYEAQ, per germline. This CDR3 has 16 residues. Trimming pared 1 base from V and 5 bases from J, leaving 18 bases between. Here the CDR3 DNA reads TGTGCCAGCAGCTTAGGGGTAGGCCTATTAGCGCACGAGCAGTACTTC. This encodes CASSLGVGLLAHEQYF.

This clone was seen only a few times. V usage is TRBV12-3 or TRBV12-4 and J usage is TRBJ1-1; weak D call: TRBD1 (6 bases). The CDR3 has 13 residues. Trimming left V 3 bases short and J 4 bases short, with 9 bases between. The CDR3 spells CASSFTGRTEAFF. In nucleotides, the CDR3 is TGTGCCAGCAGTTTTACAGGGCGCACTGAAGCTTTCTTT.

The rearrangement links TRBV11-2 to TRBJ2-1; 13 bases match TRBD2. V gave up 6 bases and J gave up 6 bases; unmatched junction bases: 5. The germline gives CDR1 SGHAT, CDR2 FQNNGV. The CDR3 has 15 amino acids. This CDR3 is CASRLAGGDINEQFF. The CDR3 DNA reads as TGTGCCAGCAGACTAGCGGGGGGGGATATCAATGAGCAGTTCTTC. Full variable domain (remainder filled in from reference TRBV11-2 and TRBJ2-1): EAGVAQSPRYKIIEKRQSVAFWCNPISGHATLYWYQQILGQGPKLLIQFQNNGVVDDSQLPKDRFSAERLKGVDSTLKIQPAKLEDSAVYLCASRLAGGDINEQFFGPGTRLTVL.

The chain employs TRBV7-9 and TRBJ1-4; perhaps TRBD1 as D (5 bases). Germline V gene lookup returns CDR1 SEHNR and CDR2 FQNEAQ (reference sequence). The CDR3 is 14 residues long. Trimming stripped 4 bases from V and 7 bases from J, with 13 bases between. DNA of the CDR3: TGTGCCAGCAGCTCCGGGGGTTTGATTGAAAAACTGTTTTTT. As protein: CASSSGGLIEKLFF.